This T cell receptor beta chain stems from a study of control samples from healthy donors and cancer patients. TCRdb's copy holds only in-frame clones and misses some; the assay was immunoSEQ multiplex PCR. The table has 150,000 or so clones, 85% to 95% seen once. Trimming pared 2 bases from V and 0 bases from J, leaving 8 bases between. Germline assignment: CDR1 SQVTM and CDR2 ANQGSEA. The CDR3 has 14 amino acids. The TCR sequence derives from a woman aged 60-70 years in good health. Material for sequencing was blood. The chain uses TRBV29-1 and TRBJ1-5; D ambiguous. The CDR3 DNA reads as TGCAGCGTTGAACTCGTAAATAGCAATCAGCCCCAGCATTTT. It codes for CSVELVNSNQPQHF. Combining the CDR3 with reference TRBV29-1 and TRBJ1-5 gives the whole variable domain SAVISQKPSRDICQRGTSLTIQCQVDSQVTMMFWYRQQPGQSLTLIATANQGSEATYESGFVIDKFPISRPNLTFSTLTVSNMSPEDSSIYLCSVELVNSNQPQHFGDGTRLSIL.